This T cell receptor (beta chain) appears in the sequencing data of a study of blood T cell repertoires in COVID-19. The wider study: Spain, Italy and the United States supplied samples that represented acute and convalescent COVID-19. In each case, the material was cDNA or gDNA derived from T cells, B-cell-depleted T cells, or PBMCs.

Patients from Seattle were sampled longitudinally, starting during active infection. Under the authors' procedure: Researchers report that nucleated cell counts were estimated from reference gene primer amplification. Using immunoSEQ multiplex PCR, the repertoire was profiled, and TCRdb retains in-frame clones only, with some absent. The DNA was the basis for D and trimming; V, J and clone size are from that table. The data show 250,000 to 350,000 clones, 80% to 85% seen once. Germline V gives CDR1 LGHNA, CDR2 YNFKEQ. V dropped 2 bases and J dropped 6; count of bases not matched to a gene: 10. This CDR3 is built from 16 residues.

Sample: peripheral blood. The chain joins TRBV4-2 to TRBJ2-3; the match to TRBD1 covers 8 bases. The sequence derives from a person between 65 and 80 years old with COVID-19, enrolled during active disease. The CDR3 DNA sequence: TGTGCCAGCAGCCAATTCAGGCCAGGGGGCGGCGATACGCAGTATTTT. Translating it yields CASSQFRPGGGDTQYF.